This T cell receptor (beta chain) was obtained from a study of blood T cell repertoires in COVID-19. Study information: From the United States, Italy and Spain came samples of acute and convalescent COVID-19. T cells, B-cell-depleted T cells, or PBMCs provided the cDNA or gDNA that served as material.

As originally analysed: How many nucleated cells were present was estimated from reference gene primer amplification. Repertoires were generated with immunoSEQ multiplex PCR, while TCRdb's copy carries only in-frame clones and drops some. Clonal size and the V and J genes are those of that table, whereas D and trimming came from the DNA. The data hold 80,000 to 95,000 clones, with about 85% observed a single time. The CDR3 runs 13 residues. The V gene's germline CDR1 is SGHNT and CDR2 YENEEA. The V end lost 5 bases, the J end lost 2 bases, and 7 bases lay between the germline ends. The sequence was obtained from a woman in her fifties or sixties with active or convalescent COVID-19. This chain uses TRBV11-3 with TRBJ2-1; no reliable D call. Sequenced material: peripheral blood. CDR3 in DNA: TGTGCCAGCAGCCTCACAACCTACAATGAGCAGTTCTTC. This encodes CASSLTTYNEQFF.